This entry lists 10 T cell receptor beta chains sequenced from one sample in a study of Graves' ophthalmopathy and Graves' hyperthyroidism. Using RNA transcripts, the TCR beta CDR3 regions were amplified. A first-round RT-PCR used HTBI primers, followed by a second-round multiplex PCR. TCRdb called the multiplex PCR reads again in MiXCR, with one record for every CDR3 protein. The table has about 620,000 distinct CDR3 sequences, about 24% seen once; the top ten hold roughly 6.9%. The sample was peripheral blood. All receptors come from a woman in her late teens or twenties with stable Graves' hyperthyroidism. Some clones in this sample may be carry-over from other donors' samples.

This clonotype has ten or more counts. The chain links TRBV28 to TRBJ2-6; no clear D. The CDR3 has 15 residues. V lost 4 bases and J lost 0, with 7 bases in between. Germline CDR1 reads MDHEN; CDR2 reads SYDVKM. The CDR3 loop is CASSSVGSGANVLTF. The CDR3 region has the DNA TGTGCCAGCAGTTCGGTGGGCTCTGGGGCCAACGTCCTGACTTTC.

Ten or more counts support this clonotype. The chain uses TRBV6-5 and TRBJ2-7; D gene unclear. Germline CDR1 and CDR2: MNHEY and SVGAGI. V was clipped by 0 bases and J by 3 bases, with 6 bases between them. The CDR3 covers 13 residues. CDR3 nucleotides: TGTGCCAGCAGTTACTCAAGATACTACGAGCAGTACTTC. This gives the protein CASSYSRYYEQYF.

V usage is TRBV19 and J usage is TRBJ1-5; TRBD1 aligns across 9 bases. Trimming at V came to 4 bases and at J to 6 bases, leaving 10 bases not matched to a gene. The CDR3 is made up of 16 amino acids. The V gene's germline CDR1 is LNHDA and CDR2 SQIVND (reference sequence). This chain's CDR3 is CASSNTGTGRGQPQHF. In DNA form, the CDR3 reads TGTGCCAGTAGTAATACCGGGACAGGGAGGGGTCAGCCCCAGCATTTT.

This clonotype occurred many times. This sequence joins TRBV20-1 and TRBJ2-4; 9 bases map to TRBD2. Trimming at V came to 2 bases and at J to 6 bases, leaving 14 bases not matched to a gene. CDR3 size: 17 residues. Germline CDR1 is DFQATT and CDR2 is SNEGSKA (reference sequence). The CDR3 DNA reads as TGCAGTGCTAGACCAGCCCTGGGTAGCGGGAGAACAAACATTCAGTACTTC. Translation: CSARPALGSGRTNIQYF.

At least ten counts were recorded for this clonotype. The genes are TRBV28 and TRBJ1-6; weak D call: TRBD1 (6 bases). The germline CDR1 and CDR2 sequences are MDHEN and SYDVKM. The CDR3 length is 12 residues. The CDR3 region has the DNA TGTGGCTCGACAGGCCCGAATTCACCCCTCCACTTT. Translation: CGSTGPNSPLHF.

This clonotype was picked up a small number of times. V gene TRBV7-8 combines with J gene TRBJ2-7; D may match TRBD1 or TRBD2 (6 bases each). The CDR3 is made up of 15 amino acids. V was trimmed by 5 bases and J by 0 bases, leaving 14 bases between them. Germline V gene sequence: CDR1 SGHVS, CDR2 FQNEAQ. Here the CDR3 reads CASSGGTRSSYEQYF. The DNA of the CDR3 is TGTGCCAGCAGCGGCGGGACACGCAGCTCCTACGAGCAGTACTTC.

At least ten counts were recorded for this clonotype. The chain employs TRBV12-3 or TRBV12-4 and TRBJ1-2; a weak D match, TRBD1 (5 bases). Deletions cut 5 bases from V and 4 bases from J, with 11 bases between. The CDR3 is 13 amino acids. In DNA, the CDR3 is TGTGCCAGCAGTCTACAGGCGGTCTATGGCTACACCTTC. Amino acid sequence: CASSLQAVYGYTF.

This clonotype was counted many times. Germline and junction disagree at one end, which may indicate a read error. The chain uses TRBV7-2 and TRBJ2-4; 12 bases fit TRBD1. The germline V gene encodes CDR1 SGHTA and CDR2 FQGNSA. The CDR3 consists of 15 residues. This CDR3 reads CASSPGTGGGNIKYF. The DNA of the CDR3 is TGTGCCAGCAGCCCCGGGACAGGGGGCGGAAACATTAAGTACTTC.

The rearrangement links TRBV30 to TRBJ1-1; no reliable D call. The CDR3 sequence is 11 residues long. Germline CDR1 is GTSNPN and CDR2 is SVGIG (reference sequence). Trimming took 4 bases from V and 5 from J, leaving 8 bases between them. The CDR3 region has the DNA TGTGCCTGGACAGCGAGGACTGAAGCTTTCTTT. This translates into CAWTARTEAFF.

The table lists this clonotype with a count of one. The chain carries TRBV6-1 and TRBJ1-2, with 8 bases aligning to TRBD1. V dropped 5 bases and J dropped 2; count of bases not matched to a gene: 10. The CDR3 runs 16 residues. Per the germline V gene, CDR1 is MNHNS and CDR2 is SASEGT. CDR3 region: CASSRLADRENYGYTF. The CDR3, as DNA: TGTGCCAGCAGTCGTTTAGCGGACAGGGAGAACTATGGCTACACCTTC.